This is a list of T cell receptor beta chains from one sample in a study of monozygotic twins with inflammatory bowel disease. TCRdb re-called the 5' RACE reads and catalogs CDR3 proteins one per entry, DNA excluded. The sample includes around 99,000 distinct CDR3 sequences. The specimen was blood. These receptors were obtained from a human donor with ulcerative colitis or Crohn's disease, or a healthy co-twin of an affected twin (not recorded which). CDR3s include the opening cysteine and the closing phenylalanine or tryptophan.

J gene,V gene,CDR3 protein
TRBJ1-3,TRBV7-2,CASSFPRSSGNTIYF
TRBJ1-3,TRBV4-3,CASSQNPRGGNTIYF
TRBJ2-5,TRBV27,CASSGRLAGEETQYF
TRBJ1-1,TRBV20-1,CSARVQGWGSTEAFF
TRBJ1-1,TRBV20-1,CSAGTVNTEAFF
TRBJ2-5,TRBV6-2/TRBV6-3,CASSTEETQYF
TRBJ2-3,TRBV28,CASSLPGGPDTQYF
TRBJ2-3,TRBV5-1,CASSFHRGSDTQYF
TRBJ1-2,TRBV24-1,CATSDSYGYTF
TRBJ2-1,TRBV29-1,CSVLTDLYNEQFF
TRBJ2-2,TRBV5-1,CASTPGEGQPNTGELFF
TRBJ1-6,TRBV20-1,CSGPQGGPNSPLHF
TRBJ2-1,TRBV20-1,CSEERISYNEQFF
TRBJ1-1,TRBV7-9,CASSSDTGAPEAFF
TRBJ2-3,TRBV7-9,CASSPRQGFTDTQYF
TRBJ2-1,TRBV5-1,CASSFSVSVSNEQFF
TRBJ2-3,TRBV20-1,CSARGTSGTRTDTQYF
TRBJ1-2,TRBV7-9,CASGPSGTDGYTF
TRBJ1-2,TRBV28,CASSLQDYGYTF
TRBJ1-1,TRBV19,CASSIRTDGRVEAFF
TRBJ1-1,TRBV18,CASSLGGQDTEAFF
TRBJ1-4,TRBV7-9,CASSPRPGNEKLFF
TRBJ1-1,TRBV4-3,CASSQAGGGNTEAFF
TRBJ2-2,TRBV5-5,CASSLMVTGELFF
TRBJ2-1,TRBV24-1,CATSDSQWSSYNEQFF
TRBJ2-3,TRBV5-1,CASSPRGSGPDTQYF
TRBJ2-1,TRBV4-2,CASSHPNPMYNEQFF
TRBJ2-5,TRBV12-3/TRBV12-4,CASSLAGRRETQYF
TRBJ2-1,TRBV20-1,CSASLTDYNEQFF
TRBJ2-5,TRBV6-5,CASSYSWGGSQETQYF
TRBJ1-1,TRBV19,CASSIRGRLGNTEAFF
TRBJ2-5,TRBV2,CAGRQTEFQETQYF
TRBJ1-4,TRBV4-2,CASSRETTNEKLFF
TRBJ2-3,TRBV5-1,CASSIRQGVVADTQYF
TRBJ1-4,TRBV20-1,CSARSSGVKKLFF
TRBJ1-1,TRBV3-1,CASSQDVDSKTEAFF
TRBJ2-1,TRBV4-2,CASSQETAERDEQFF
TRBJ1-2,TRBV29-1,CSAGQFLNYGYTF
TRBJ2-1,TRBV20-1,CSAPPGLARDEQFF
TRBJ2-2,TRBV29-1,CSVTKTRPGELFF
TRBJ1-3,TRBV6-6,CASSPEGENTIYF
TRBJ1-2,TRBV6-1,CASSPGYNYGYTF
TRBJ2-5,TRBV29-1,CSVDYTGLETQYF
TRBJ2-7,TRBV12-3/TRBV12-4,CASSPHPGQGIGRSYEQYF
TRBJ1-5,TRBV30,CAWSVRSNQPQHF
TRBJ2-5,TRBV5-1,CASSTQGVQETQYF
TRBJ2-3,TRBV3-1,CASSQEGVARPTDTQYF
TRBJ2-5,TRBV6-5,CASSYSPLYGETQYF
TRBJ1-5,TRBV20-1,CSARDVQGIHQPQHF
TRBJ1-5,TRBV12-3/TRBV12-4,CASSLTGTGWGPQHF
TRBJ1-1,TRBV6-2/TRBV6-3,CASSPRPAFGTEAFF
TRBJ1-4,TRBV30,CAWIRSGTGGEKLFF
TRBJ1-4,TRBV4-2,CASSQSRGLHEKLFF
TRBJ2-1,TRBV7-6,CASSHPLEQRREHEQFF
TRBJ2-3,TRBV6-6,CASSSGGVADTQYF
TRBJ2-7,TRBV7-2,CASSVGQGDSYEQYF
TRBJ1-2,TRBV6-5,CASSPSSRDGYTF
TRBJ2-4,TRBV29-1,CSVGFRNMQYF
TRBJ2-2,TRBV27,CASRKGQGANTGELFF